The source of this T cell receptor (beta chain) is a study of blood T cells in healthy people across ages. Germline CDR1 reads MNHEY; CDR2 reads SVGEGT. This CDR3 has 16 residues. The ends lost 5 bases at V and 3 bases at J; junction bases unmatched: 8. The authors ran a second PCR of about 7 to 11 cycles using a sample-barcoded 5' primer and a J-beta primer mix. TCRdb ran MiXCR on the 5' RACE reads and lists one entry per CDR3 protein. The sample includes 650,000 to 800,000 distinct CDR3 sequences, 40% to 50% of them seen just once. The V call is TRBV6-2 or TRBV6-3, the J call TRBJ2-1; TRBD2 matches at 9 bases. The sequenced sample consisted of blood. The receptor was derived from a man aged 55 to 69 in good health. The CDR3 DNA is TGTGCCAGCAGTCCTACAGCGGGGGGCTTCTACAATGAGCAGTTCTTC. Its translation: CASSPTAGGFYNEQFF.